This TCR beta chain was recovered during a study of OX40 agonist ivuxolimab in advanced cancers. About the study: Ivuxolimab, an antibody that agonizes OX40 (CD134), was administered to the patients. Participants averaged approximately 65 years of age (range 23 to 79) and were 82.7% male. The study, taken as a whole, reports: Clonal expansion by week 6 occurred in CD4+ and CD8+ blood T cells (at 0.1 to 3.0 mg/kg).

As for this clone: Antigen: not known.

Sequenced by immunoSEQ multiplex PCR; TCRdb stores in-frame clones only, minus some. In the table there are 40,000 to 60,000 clones, roughly 85% of which are singletons. The sample consisted of CD4+ or CD8+ T cells sorted from blood, taken in a trial of the OX40 agonist ivuxolimab. The clonotype comes from an adult with an advanced solid tumor such as melanoma, head and neck, liver or kidney cancer.

The CDR3 here is CASSLPSQETQYF. For the CDR3, the DNA is TGTGCCAGCAGCTTACCCAGTCAAGAGACCCAGTACTTC. V gene TRBV5-4 combines with J gene TRBJ2-5; D unresolved. Germline CDR1 reads SGHNT; CDR2 reads YYREEE (reference sequence). The CDR3 is 13 residues long. The germline V and J ends were trimmed by 2 bases and 2 bases, with 7 bases remaining between them.